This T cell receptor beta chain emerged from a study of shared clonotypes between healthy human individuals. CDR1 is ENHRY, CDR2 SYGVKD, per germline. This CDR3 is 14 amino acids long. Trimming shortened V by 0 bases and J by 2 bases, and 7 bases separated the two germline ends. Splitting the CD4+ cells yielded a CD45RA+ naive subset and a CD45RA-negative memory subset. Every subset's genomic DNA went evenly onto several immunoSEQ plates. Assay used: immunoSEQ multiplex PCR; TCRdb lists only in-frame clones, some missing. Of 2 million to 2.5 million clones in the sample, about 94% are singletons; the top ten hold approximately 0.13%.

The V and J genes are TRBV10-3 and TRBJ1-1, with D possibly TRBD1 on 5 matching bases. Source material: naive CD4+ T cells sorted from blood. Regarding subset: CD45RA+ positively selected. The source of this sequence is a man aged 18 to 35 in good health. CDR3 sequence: CAISESGVNTEAFF. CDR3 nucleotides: TGTGCCATCAGTGAGTCGGGGGTCAACACTGAAGCTTTCTTT.